These 9 T cell receptor beta chains share one sample of origin, sequenced in a study of vaccination effects on CD4 cells after COVID-19. Sequencing followed a ViraFEST assay step that expanded antigen-specific CD4+ T cells with viral peptide pools. Following 10 days of culture, CD4+ T cells were isolated. Every participant took two doses of the BNT162b2 or mRNA-1273 vaccine. The antigens for these receptors are not known. TCRdb keeps only in-frame clones here, not all; method: immunoSEQ multiplex PCR. The sample has over 80,000 clones, around 77% seen once; the top ten hold more than 0.95%. Sample: CD4+ T cells from PBMCs cultured with HCoV-OC43 spike peptides, taken after COVID-19 vaccination. Subset given: HCoV-OC43 spike overlapping peptide pool stimulation. The receptors originated from a human donor who received a COVID-19 vaccine.

The CDR3, as DNA: TGTGCCAGCAGCCTAGGGGGGTCGCGAGGCTACACCTTC. Protein: CASSLGGSRGYTF. The chain employs TRBV7-2 and TRBJ1-2; TRBD1 is a possible D gene (6 bases). Germline V gives CDR1 SGHTA, CDR2 FQGNSA. Trimming shortened V by 5 bases and J by 8 bases, and 15 bases separated the two germline ends. The CDR3 length is 13 residues.

This clone was counted a few times. The chain recombines TRBV30 with TRBJ2-5; perhaps TRBD2 as D (5 bases). CDR1 GTSNPN and CDR2 SVGIG come from the germline V gene (reference sequence). Trimming cost V 4 bases and J 2 bases, with 14 bases left between them. This CDR3 has 14 amino acids. The CDR3 DNA follows: TGTGCCTGGACCTTAGGCCGGAGGCAAGAGACCCAGTACTTC. Protein: CAWTLGRRQETQYF.

The CDR3 sequence is CASSEWSSYEQYV. CDR3 DNA: TGTGCCAGCAGTGAATGGTCTTCCTACGAGCAGTACGTC. The rearrangement links TRBV25-1 to TRBJ2-7; D not certain. The ends were cut back, 1 base at V and 1 base at J, with 5 bases in the middle. The CDR3 has 13 residues. From germline, CDR1 is MGHDK and CDR2 SYGVNS.

V and J are TRBV3-1 (or the pseudogene TRBV3-2) and TRBJ2-3; tentatively, D is TRBD1 (7 bases). Between the trimmed V and J ends, which lost 6 bases and 3 bases, there was a span of 13 bases. This CDR3 spans 14 amino acids. Germline V gene sequence: CDR1 LGHDT, CDR2 YNNKEL (reference sequence). DNA for the CDR3: TGTGCCAGCAGTCTGGCAGGGGGGACAGATACGCAGTATTTT. Translated, it gives CASSLAGGTDTQYF.

As to this clone: The sample carries other DNA sequences with the same CDR3. The CDR3 nucleotides are TGTGCCTGGACCCGCCAAGAGACCCAGTACTTC. Its translation is CAWTRQETQYF. The gene calls are TRBV30 and TRBJ2-5; D is undetermined. The CDR3 spans 11 residues. The germline V gene encodes CDR1 GTSNPN and CDR2 SVGIG (reference sequence). Trimming took 4 bases from V and 1 from J, leaving 4 bases between them.

The J gene is TRBJ2-1, the V gene TRBV6-2 or TRBV6-3; a weak D match, TRBD2 (5 bases). Germline V gene data show CDR1 as MNHEY and CDR2 as SVGEGT. V was trimmed by 0 bases and J by 4 bases, leaving 28 bases between them. This CDR3 is built from 21 residues. The CDR3 here is CASSYSSEIKYQVWEYNEQFF. In DNA, the CDR3 is TGTGCCAGCAGTTACTCCTCCGAAATCAAATACCAGGTCTGGGAGTACAATGAGCAGTTCTTC.

V gene TRBV6-1 combines with J gene TRBJ1-2; TRBD1 matches 10 bases. Germline V gene data show CDR1 as MNHNS and CDR2 as SASEGT. CDR3 length: 15 amino acids. V lost 2 bases to trimming and J lost 2 bases; unmatched junction nucleotides: 2. The CDR3 loop is CASSEPGQGNYGYTF. The CDR3 bases are TGTGCCAGCAGTGAACCGGGACAGGGGAACTATGGCTACACCTTC.

This clone was seen a handful of times. V is TRBV4-1 and J is TRBJ1-5; D is ambiguous. This CDR3 is built from 17 residues. Germline V CDR1 and CDR2: MGHRA, YSYEKL. Trimming took off 1 base at V and 0 bases at J, with 13 bases between the two ends. CDR3 DNA sequence: TGCGCCAGCAGCCAAGTCCCCAGTCCCTATAGCAATCAGCCCCAGCATTTT. Protein product: CASSQVPSPYSNQPQHF.

V usage is TRBV6-5 and J usage is TRBJ1-4; TRBD1 matches 7 bases. The length of the CDR3 is 13 residues. V shed 4 bases, J shed 8 bases, and the junction held 4 bases outside the gene matches. Germline V gene sequence: CDR1 MNHEY, CDR2 SVGAGI. The CDR3 protein is CASSLGTEEKLFF. The DNA of the CDR3 is TGTGCCAGCAGTTTGGGGACAGAGGAAAAACTGTTTTTT.